The T cell receptor (beta chain) under discussion was sequenced for a study of Graves' ophthalmopathy and Graves' hyperthyroidism. General observations from the study: The blood repertoire also included most expanded thyroid clonotypes above 0.001 frequency. Ophthalmopathy could be told apart from stable hyperthyroidism by a 13-signature model (about 89% sensitivity, 80% to 84% specificity).

The study amplified TCR beta CDR3 regions using RNA transcripts. Scientists carried out first-round RT-PCR using HTBI primers and then a second-round multiplex PCR. TCRdb used MiXCR to reprocess the multiplex PCR reads, holding one entry per CDR3 protein. The sample lists about 500,000 distinct CDR3 sequences, 13% to 15% occurring once. If patients had other autoimmune diseases, uncontrolled infections, pregnancy or lactation, they were excluded. Clinical symptoms, serum thyroxine, TRAb, thyroid ultrasound and orbital computed tomography formed the basis of diagnosis. V shed 5 bases and J 2 bases; nucleotides not matched to a gene: 9. Germline lookup yields CDR1 MDHEN and CDR2 SYDVKM. This CDR3 is built from 15 residues. For this clonotype: The antigen is not known.

Material for sequencing was blood. This chain links TRBV28 with TRBJ2-7; 7 nucleotides match TRBD2. This TCR was recovered from a woman younger than 45 with Graves' ophthalmopathy. The CDR3 DNA sequence: TGTGCCAGCAGTCCCCCCGGGGGGAGAGCCTACGAGCAGTACTTC. Amino acids: CASSPPGGRAYEQYF.